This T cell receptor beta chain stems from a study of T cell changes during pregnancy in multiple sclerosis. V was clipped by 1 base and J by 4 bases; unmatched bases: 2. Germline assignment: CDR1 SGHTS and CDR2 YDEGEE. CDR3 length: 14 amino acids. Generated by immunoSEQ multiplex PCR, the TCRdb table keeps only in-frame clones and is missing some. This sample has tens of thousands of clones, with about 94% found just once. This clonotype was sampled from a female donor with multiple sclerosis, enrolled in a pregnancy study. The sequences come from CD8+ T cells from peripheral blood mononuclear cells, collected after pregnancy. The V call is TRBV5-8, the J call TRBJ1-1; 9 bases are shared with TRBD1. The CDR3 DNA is TGTGCCAGCAGCTTGACAGGGGGCGTCACTGAAGCTTTCTTT. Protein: CASSLTGGVTEAFF.